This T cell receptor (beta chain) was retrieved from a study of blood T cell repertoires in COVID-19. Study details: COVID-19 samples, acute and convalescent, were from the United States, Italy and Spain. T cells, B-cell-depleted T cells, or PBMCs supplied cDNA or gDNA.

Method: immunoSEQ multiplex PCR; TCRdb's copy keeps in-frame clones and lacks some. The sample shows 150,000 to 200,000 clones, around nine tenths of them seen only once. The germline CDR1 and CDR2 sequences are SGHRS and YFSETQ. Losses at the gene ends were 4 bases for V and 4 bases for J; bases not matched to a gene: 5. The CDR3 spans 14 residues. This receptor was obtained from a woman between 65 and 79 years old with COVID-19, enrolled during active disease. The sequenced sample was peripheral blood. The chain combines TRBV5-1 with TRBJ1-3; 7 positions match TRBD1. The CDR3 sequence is CASSAGQVGNTIYF. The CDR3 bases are TGCGCCAGCAGCGCCGGACAGGTCGGAAACACCATATATTTT.